These T cell receptor beta chains were read from a single sample in a study of T cell responses to AZD1222 COVID-19 vaccine. The table came from immunoSEQ multiplex PCR; TCRdb's copy has only in-frame clones and leaves some out. Among 75,000 to 80,000 clones listed, more than 60% were seen once. The material sequenced was peripheral blood, taken 28 days after the second dose of the MenACWY control vaccine. The receptor set was obtained from an adult who received the MenACWY meningococcal vaccine as a control. Both conserved end residues are part of each CDR3. Fields, in order: J gene, V gene, clone size, D gene, CDR3 DNA, CDR3 protein. D genes are given only for firm matches. Clone size is not always given. Where it is, it says once, few, many or a class for expanded clones.

TRBJ2-3,TRBV18,NA,TRBD2,TGTGCCAGCTCACCTAATGGCGGGGGGGCAGATACGCAGTATTTT,CASSPNGGGADTQYF
TRBJ2-7,TRBV11-2,NA,NA,TGTGCCAGCAGCTTCCAAACCGGGACCTACGAGCAGTACTTC,CASSFQTGTYEQYF
TRBJ2-7,TRBV28,NA,NA,TGTGCCAGCAGTTTATCTAGCCCCTACGAGCAGTACTTC,CASSLSSPYEQYF
TRBJ1-1,TRBV11-2,once,NA,TGTGCCAGCAGCTTGGAAAGGAACACTGAAGCTTTCTTT,CASSLERNTEAFF
TRBJ1-5,TRBV6-8,NA,NA,TGTGCCAGCAGTTACGGCAGCAATCAGCCCCAGCATTTT,CASSYGSNQPQHF
TRBJ2-6,TRBV19,once,TRBD1,TGTGCCAGAAAAAGGCGGACAGGGGGACGTGGGGCCAACGTCCTGACTTTC,CARKRRTGGRGANVLTF
TRBJ1-2,TRBV6-5,NA,NA,TGTGCCAGCAGCCCGTTAACCAGCAAGTATGGCTACACCTTC,CASSPLTSKYGYTF
TRBJ1-3,TRBV2,NA,NA,TGTGCCAGCTTTACAGGGACTGGAAACACCATATATTTT,CASFTGTGNTIYF
TRBJ2-5,TRBV5-4,NA,TRBD1,TGTGCCAGCAGCCCGGACAGGGGGCGCCAAGAGACCCAGTACTTC,CASSPDRGRQETQYF
TRBJ2-6,TRBV7-8,NA,NA,TGTGCCAGCAGCTTAGTCAGAGCGGTAGCAGGGGCCAACGTCCTGACTTTC,CASSLVRAVAGANVLTF
TRBJ1-1,TRBV5-4,NA,NA,TGTGCCAGCAGCCCCGCGCCAACAGGCGAAGCTTTCTTT,CASSPAPTGEAFF
TRBJ2-1,TRBV18,NA,NA,TGTGCCAGCTCACGGGCCGCTTTCGGACTCCACACAGATGAGCAGTTCTTC,CASSRAAFGLHTDEQFF
TRBJ1-2,TRBV6-2/TRBV6-3,NA,TRBD1,TGTGCCAGCAGTTACCTCCGGACAGGGGGCCGCTATGGCTACACCTTC,CASSYLRTGGRYGYTF
TRBJ2-2,TRBV9,NA,NA,TGTGCCAGCAGCGTAGACGTGGGCGGGGAGCTGTTTTTT,CASSVDVGGELFF
TRBJ1-6,TRBV19,once,NA,TGTGCCAGTAGTATGGACAGCTTACTTTATAATTCACCCCTCCACTTT,CASSMDSLLYNSPLHF
TRBJ2-7,TRBV28,NA,NA,TGTGCCAGCAGTTCCGGACGGGACGAGCAGTACTTC,CASSSGRDEQYF
TRBJ1-2,TRBV7-2,NA,NA,TGTGCCAGCAGCTTAGCGCTGGGGAATGGCTACACCTTC,CASSLALGNGYTF
TRBJ2-5,TRBV5-1,NA,TRBD1,TGCGCCAGCAGCTTTTCTCCGGGACAGGAGACCCAGTACTTC,CASSFSPGQETQYF
TRBJ1-2,TRBV5-1,NA,TRBD1,TGCGCCAGCAGCACGGGACAGGGTGGAGGCTACACCTTC,CASSTGQGGGYTF
TRBJ1-1,TRBV28,NA,NA,TGTGCCAGCAGCCCTTACAGGAGAAGGGGGACTGAAGCTTTCTTT,CASSPYRRRGTEAFF
TRBJ2-1,TRBV10-2,NA,TRBD2,TGCGCCAGCAGTGAGTCTCCGGGACTAGCGGCTCACAATGAGCAGTTCTTC,CASSESPGLAAHNEQFF
TRBJ1-2,TRBV28,NA,TRBD1,TGTGCCAGCAGTTTTCTGGGACAGGAGTTTGGCTACACCTTC,CASSFLGQEFGYTF
TRBJ1-2,TRBV19,once,TRBD1,TGTGCCAGTACCTCCTCCCCAGGACAGGGAAAGGCCTTC,CASTSSPGQGKAF
TRBJ1-6,TRBV28,NA,NA,TGTGCCAGCAGTCCCGGGACATTGGACTCACCCCTCCACTTT,CASSPGTLDSPLHF
TRBJ2-3,TRBV5-4,NA,NA,TGTGCCAGCAGCGCCGGCACAGATACGCAGTATTTT,CASSAGTDTQYF
TRBJ2-7,TRBV18,NA,NA,TGTGCCAGCTCAGATTCCCTGGGGGGATCCGAGCAGTACTTC,CASSDSLGGSEQYF
TRBJ2-7,TRBV21-1,NA,NA,TGTGCCAGCAGCAAAGGTCTAGCGGAATTC,CASSKGLAEF
TRBJ2-7,TRBV11-2,few,NA,TGTGCCAGCAGCTTAGGTAGCTTGGGGGAGCAGTACTTC,CASSLGSLGEQYF
TRBJ2-1,TRBV5-8,NA,TRBD2,TGTGCCAGCAGCTTGATGGGACTAGCGGGAGGAGGGGGAAGGAATGAGCAGTTCTTC,CASSLMGLAGGGGRNEQFF
TRBJ2-5,TRBV2,NA,NA,TGTGCCAGCAGTCTCATCATGGAGACCCAGTACTTC,CASSLIMETQYF
TRBJ2-3,TRBV30,NA,NA,TGTGCCTGGAGTGTTTCTGGACACACTGAATCAGATACGCAGTATTTT,CAWSVSGHTESDTQYF
TRBJ1-1,TRBV30,NA,NA,TGTGCCTGGAGTGTAGGAAGGAACACTGAAGCTTTCTTT,CAWSVGRNTEAFF
TRBJ2-1,TRBV5-1,NA,TRBD1,TGCGCCAGCAGCTCTCCGGGACAGGGATACAATGAGCAGTTCTTC,CASSSPGQGYNEQFF
TRBJ2-3,TRBV7-2,NA,NA,TGTGCCAGCAGCTTAAGGAGGGACGCGGCAGATACGCAGTATTTT,CASSLRRDAADTQYF
TRBJ1-2,TRBV28,once,TRBD1,TGTGCCAGCAGTCTGGGGACAGGGTGGAACTATGGCTACACCTTC,CASSLGTGWNYGYTF
TRBJ2-3,TRBV3-1/TRBV3-2,NA,TRBD2,TGTGCCAGCAGCCCTCTAGCGGGGGGTAGCACAGATACGCAGTATTTT,CASSPLAGGSTDTQYF
TRBJ2-2,TRBV18,few,NA,TGTGCCAGCTCACCACCAGGGGACACCGGGGAGCTGTTTTTT,CASSPPGDTGELFF
TRBJ2-1,TRBV9,NA,TRBD2,TGTGCCAGCAGCGTAGGTAGCGGGGGGTATACCTCCTACAATGAGCAGTTCTTC,CASSVGSGGYTSYNEQFF
TRBJ1-2,TRBV9,NA,NA,TGTGCCAGCAGTCGGGACGGAGAATATGGCTACACCTTC,CASSRDGEYGYTF
TRBJ2-1,TRBV5-4,NA,TRBD2,TGTGCCAGCAGCTTGGTGGGAGCGGGGTGGAACTACAATGAGCAGTTCTTC,CASSLVGAGWNYNEQFF
TRBJ1-3,TRBV6-5,NA,NA,TGTGCCAGCAGTTACAAAGGAGGGAGCTCTGGAAACACCATATATTTT,CASSYKGGSSGNTIYF
TRBJ1-2,TRBV12-5,NA,TRBD1,TGTGCTAGTGGGGGGACAGGGAACTATGGCTACACCTTC,CASGGTGNYGYTF
TRBJ1-2,TRBV5-6,few,NA,TGTGCCAGCAGCTTGGCCTATCTGGAACCCACTGCCAGCTACACCTTC,CASSLAYLEPTASYTF
TRBJ1-2,TRBV29-1,few,NA,TGCAGCGTTGGTGGCGGCTACAACTATGGCTACACCTTC,CSVGGGYNYGYTF
TRBJ2-7,TRBV5-1,NA,TRBD2,TGCGCCAGCAGCCCGGAGGGGACTAGTTGGTACGAGCAGTACTTC,CASSPEGTSWYEQYF
TRBJ1-2,TRBV27,NA,NA,TGTGCCAGCAGTTTGAAGGGCTATGGCTACACCTTC,CASSLKGYGYTF
TRBJ2-1,TRBV10-1,NA,NA,TGCGCCAGCAGTCGGGACCTGAGCTCCTACAATGAGCAGTTCTTC,CASSRDLSSYNEQFF
TRBJ2-7,TRBV7-9,NA,NA,TGTGCCAGCAGCGCAACTAGCTTTCGAACCTACGAGCAGTACTTC,CASSATSFRTYEQYF
TRBJ2-5,TRBV20-1,NA,TRBD1,TGCAGTGCTAGTCCCGGGACAGACAACCAAGAGACCCAGTACTTC,CSASPGTDNQETQYF
TRBJ2-7,TRBV2,NA,TRBD2,TGTGCCAGCAGACTGACGGTTTTGGCGGGAGGATCCGGGGGGAAGTACTTC,CASRLTVLAGGSGGKYF